This TCR beta chain was observed in a study of CD8 T cells in ankylosing spondylitis. Generation of TCR beta libraries employed quantitative 5'-RACE incorporating molecular barcodes. TCRdb reanalysed the 5' RACE reads using MiXCR and keeps one entry per CDR3 protein. The sample holds 350,000 to 450,000 distinct CDR3 sequences; roughly 20% are singletons and the top ten take 10% to 15%. Trimming removed 2 bases from V and 5 bases from J; junction bases left unmatched: 9. The CDR3 sequence is 15 residues long. Germline assignment: CDR1 SQVTM and CDR2 ANQGSEA. The rearrangement uses TRBV29-1 and TRBJ2-3; 8 positions agree with TRBD2. The material sequenced was blood, either unsorted or a sorted T cell fraction (not recorded which). The TCR was taken from a male donor with ankylosing spondylitis or in good health (not recorded which). The CDR3 loop is CSVEFRRGEGDTQYF. CDR3 DNA: TGCAGCGTTGAATTTCGGCGGGGGGAAGGAGATACGCAGTATTTT.